This TCR beta chain was captured in a study of blood T cell repertoires in COVID-19. Some clones are missing from TCRdb's copy, which holds only in-frame ones; the method was immunoSEQ multiplex PCR. The data hold fewer than 350,000 clones, with around 89% observed a single time. Membership in each cohort depended on participant-reported clinical history. The CDR3 has 13 amino acids. Trimming left V 6 bases short and J 4 bases short, with 10 bases between. V and J are TRBV12-3 or TRBV12-4 and TRBJ2-1; a weak D match, TRBD2 (6 bases). The material sequenced was PBMCs or T cells enriched from blood (not recorded which). This receptor was taken from a woman between 18 and 29 years old with acute COVID-19. The DNA for the CDR3 is TGTGCCAGCAGACCGGGGGAATACAATGAGCAGTTCTTC. Protein product: CASRPGEYNEQFF.